Each of the 13 T cell receptor beta chains below was sequenced from the same sample in a study of OX40 agonist ivuxolimab in advanced cancers. Produced via immunoSEQ multiplex PCR; TCRdb's table is partial and in-frame only. This table has about 20,000 clones, more than 70% appearing once. The sequences come from CD4+ or CD8+ T cells sorted from blood, collected in a trial of the OX40 agonist ivuxolimab. The receptors were sampled from an adult with an advanced solid tumor such as melanoma, head and neck, liver or kidney cancer.

The rearrangement uses TRBV11-2 and TRBJ1-1, with 9 positions matching TRBD1. CDR1 and CDR2 (germline): SGHAT, FQNNGV. The CDR3 covers 18 residues. With V trimmed by 1 base and J by 1 base, 10 bases remained unmatched. As DNA, the CDR3 is TGTGCCAGCAGCTTAGGTTTGAGACAGGGGGTAAGGAACACTGAAGCTTTCTTT. Residues: CASSLGLRQGVRNTEAFF.

The rearrangement links TRBV5-1 to TRBJ1-1, with TRBD1 identical over 8 bases. CDR1 and CDR2 (germline): SGHRS, YFSETQ. Unmatched junction bases numbered 16, after V lost 4 bases and J lost 11 bases. This CDR3 comprises 15 residues. CDR3 amino acids: CASSPGQGDYRVAFF. As DNA, the CDR3 is TGCGCCAGCAGCCCCGGACAGGGTGATTATAGGGTGGCTTTCTTT.

CDR3 region: CAIRGTMETQYF. The CDR3 DNA sequence: TGTGCCATCAGGGGGACTATGGAGACCCAGTACTTC. V and J are TRBV10-3 and TRBJ2-5; 7 bases are a match to TRBD2. The CDR3 extends over 12 amino acids. The V gene end was trimmed by 6 bases and the J gene end by 5 bases; junction bases not matched to a gene: 3. Germline V gene lookup returns CDR1 ENHRY and CDR2 SYGVKD.

The chain uses TRBV10-1 and TRBJ2-3; D remains ambiguous. Germline CDR1 WNHNN, CDR2 SYGVQD (reference sequence). Trimming pared 0 bases from V and 5 bases from J, leaving 3 bases between. CDR3 length: 12 amino acids. CDR3 nucleotides: TGCGCCAGCAGTGAGTCAGGAGATACGCAGTATTTT. It specifies CASSESGDTQYF.

V and J are TRBV5-1 and TRBJ2-1; 8 bases map to TRBD2. The J segment lost 2 bases and the V segment lost 2 bases, leaving 3 bases of the junction unmatched. CDR1 and CDR2 from the germline V gene are SGHRS and YFSETQ. This CDR3 region has 15 residues. CDR3 sequence reads: CASSFETSAYNEQFF. In DNA, the CDR3 is TGCGCCAGCAGCTTTGAGACTAGCGCCTACAATGAGCAGTTCTTC.

The J gene is TRBJ1-1, the V gene TRBV18; the match to TRBD1 covers 10 bases. The CDR3 has 16 residues. The germline V gene has CDR1 KGHSH and CDR2 LQKENI. V shed 7 bases and J 7 bases; nucleotides not matched to a gene: 15. The CDR3 DNA reads as TGTGCCAGCTGGGGGGACAGGGGATCCTCATCGGTTGAAGCTTTCTTT. Its translation: CASWGDRGSSSVEAFF.

The gene calls are TRBV6-1 and TRBJ1-2; D gene unclear. With 6 bases removed from V and 4 bases from J, the gap between germline ends came to 12 bases. The CDR3 length is 13 residues. Germline V gene lookup returns CDR1 MNHNS and CDR2 SASEGT. For the CDR3, the DNA is TGTGCCAGCAGCGTTGGGCTGGTCTATGGCTACACCTTC. Protein sequence: CASSVGLVYGYTF.

The genes are TRBV4-1 and TRBJ2-3; 8 bases line up with TRBD2. Germline loops: CDR1 MGHRA, CDR2 YSYEKL. V lost 4 bases and J lost 6; bases outside the gene matches: 6. The CDR3 is 14 residues long. The CDR3 DNA sequence: TGCGCCAGCAGCCCCCGGGAGGGGATGGATACGCAGTATTTT. Translating gives CASSPREGMDTQYF.

The rearrangement links TRBV4-1 to TRBJ2-1, with D perhaps matching TRBD1 or TRBD2 (5 bases each). Germline assignment: CDR1 MGHRA and CDR2 YSYEKL. The CDR3 totals 13 residues. V shed 4 bases and J shed 8 bases, with 12 bases lying between them. The CDR3 DNA reads as TGCGCCAGCAGCCGGGACCCCGTATATGAGCAGTTCTTC. Translation: CASSRDPVYEQFF.

This clone was recorded once. V and J are TRBV9 and TRBJ1-2, with TRBD1 matching over 7 bases. After removal of 4 bases from V and 4 bases from J, the junction contained 10 bases not matched to a gene. Germline-derived CDR1 and CDR2 are SGDLS and YYNGEE. The CDR3 is made up of 15 amino acids. In DNA form, the CDR3 reads TGTGCCAGCAGCTTGGGGGATGGGACAGCCTATGGCTACACCTTC. Translating gives CASSLGDGTAYGYTF.

The rearrangement joins TRBV27 to TRBJ2-1; a weak D match, TRBD1 (5 bases). The germline gives CDR1 MNHEY, CDR2 SMNVEV (reference sequence). There are 11 residues in the CDR3. CDR3 region: CATGFRNEQFF. The CDR3 bases are TGTGCAACAGGTTTTCGTAATGAGCAGTTCTTC.

The chain links TRBV11-2 to TRBJ2-7; D uncertain. Trimming cost V 3 bases and J 4 bases, with 7 bases left between them. CDR3 length equals 12 residues. Germline CDR1 reads SGHAT; CDR2 reads FQNNGV. CDR3 in amino acids: CASSFSGYEQYF. As DNA, the CDR3 is TGTGCCAGCAGCTTTAGTGGTTACGAGCAGTACTTC.

This rearrangement joins TRBV13 to TRBJ2-7; no firm D call. CDR1 and CDR2 (germline): PRHDT, FYEKMQ (reference sequence). CDR3 length equals 15 residues. V was cut by 0 bases and J by 7 bases, with 16 bases left in between. The CDR3 spells CASSLGLRFIGEQYF. The DNA of the CDR3 is TGTGCCAGCAGCTTAGGTCTGAGGTTTATAGGGGAGCAGTACTTC.